The rows below give T cell receptor beta chains drawn from one sample of a study of cytomegalovirus exposure and HLA in healthy donors. The table came from immunoSEQ multiplex PCR; TCRdb's copy has only in-frame clones and leaves some out. The table shows 100,000 to 150,000 clones, with 83% occurring only once. Specimen: PBMCs. The receptors originated from a woman between 40 and 55 years old in good health and CMV-seropositive. The CDR3 runs from the conserved cysteine through the conserved F or W. Fields, in order: V gene, J gene, D gene, clone size, CDR3 DNA, CDR3 protein. D genes are given only for firm matches. The size entry is marked missing in some rows and otherwise reads once, few, many or a size class.

TRBV7-9	TRBJ2-1	NA	NA	TGTGCCAGCAGCTTAGCCAGTCCTGAGCAGTTCTTC	CASSLASPEQFF
TRBV2	TRBJ2-5	TRBD2	NA	TGTGCCAGCGGACTAGGCCTCAAAGAGACCCAGTACTTC	CASGLGLKETQYF
TRBV7-9	TRBJ2-1	NA	NA	TGTGCCAGCAGTTTCGGGAATGGGTCCTACAATGAGCAGTTCTTC	CASSFGNGSYNEQFF
TRBV5-1	TRBJ2-7	NA	NA	TGCGCCAGCACCCTGGACGGGAGCTCCTACGAGCAGTACTTC	CASTLDGSSYEQYF
TRBV29-1	TRBJ1-4	NA	NA	TGCAGCGCCCTTCGTGAAAAACTGTTTTTT	CSALREKLFF
TRBV7-6	TRBJ2-3	TRBD2	NA	TGTGCCAGCAGCTATACGAGCGGGAGTAGCACAGATACGCAGTATTTT	CASSYTSGSSTDTQYF
TRBV4-1	TRBJ2-7	NA	NA	TGCGCCAGCAGCCAAGAACCCAGGGGCCCCTACGAGCAGTACTTC	CASSQEPRGPYEQYF
TRBV5-1	TRBJ2-1	TRBD2	NA	TGCGCCAGCACCATAGCGGGAGGTCGGAACAATGAGCAGTTCTTC	CASTIAGGRNNEQFF
TRBV7-8	TRBJ2-2	TRBD1	NA	TGTGCCAGCAGCCCGGACAGGGGTGCCGGGGAGCTGTTTTTT	CASSPDRGAGELFF
TRBV7-2	TRBJ2-3	TRBD2	NA	TGTGCCAGCAGCTTCGGCGGGAGCAGAGATACGCAGTATTTT	CASSFGGSRDTQYF
TRBV4-2	TRBJ2-2	TRBD2	NA	TGTGCCAGCAGCCAGGGACTAGCGGGCCTCACCGGGGAGCTGTTTTTT	CASSQGLAGLTGELFF
TRBV6-5	TRBJ1-2	TRBD1	once	TGTGCCAGCAGACGCGGGACAGGAGAACTTTATGGCTACACCTTC	CASRRGTGELYGYTF
TRBV19	TRBJ2-7	NA	few	TGTGCCAGTACTTCCCGGGCAGGGAACTACGAGCAGTACTTC	CASTSRAGNYEQYF
TRBV7-2	TRBJ1-1	TRBD1	NA	TGTGCCAGCAGCTTAGCGGGACAGGGTAACACTGAAGCTTTCTTT	CASSLAGQGNTEAFF
TRBV19	TRBJ1-1	NA	once	TGTGCCAGTCTCGGTGGGCCCCTGAACACTGAAGCTTTCTTT	CASLGGPLNTEAFF
TRBV5-6	TRBJ2-2	NA	NA	TGTGCCAGCAGCTTGCGGTACGGGGAGCTGTTTTTT	CASSLRYGELFF
TRBV12-5	TRBJ2-1	TRBD2	NA	TGTGCTAGTGGTTTTTTCCTAGCGGAAGAAAGCTCCTACAATGAGCAGTTCTTC	CASGFFLAEESSYNEQFF
TRBV27	TRBJ2-2	TRBD1	NA	TGTGCCAGCAGGCCGGGACAGCTCACCGGGGAGCTGTTTTTT	CASRPGQLTGELFF
TRBV5-1	TRBJ2-6	NA	few	TGCGCCAGCAGCTTGGACAGCTCTGGGGCCAACGTCCTGACTTTC	CASSLDSSGANVLTF
TRBV5-1	TRBJ2-1	NA	few	TGCGCCAGCAGCGAGACTAGTACCTACAATGAGCAGTTCTTC	CASSETSTYNEQFF
TRBV27	TRBJ1-6	NA	NA	TGTGCCAGTACCACCCTGGGGAGCTCCTATAATTCACCCCTCCACTTT	CASTTLGSSYNSPLHF
TRBV30	TRBJ2-7	NA	NA	TGTGCCTGGACCCTAGGGGGGGTTAGCTCCTACGAGCAGTACTTC	CAWTLGGVSSYEQYF
TRBV28	TRBJ1-2	TRBD1	NA	TGTGCCAGCAGTACACACAGGGGCTCCTATGGCTACACCTTC	CASSTHRGSYGYTF
TRBV5-1	TRBJ2-7	NA	few	TGCGCCAGCAGCTCTTTTAGGACTACGACCTCCTACGAGCAGTACTTC	CASSSFRTTTSYEQYF
TRBV19	TRBJ1-5	NA	NA	TGTGCCAGTATTGACCGCGGGGGGGGCAATCAGCCCCAGCATTTT	CASIDRGGGNQPQHF